The 7 T cell receptor beta chains below come from one sample, sequenced in a study of cytomegalovirus exposure and HLA in healthy donors. 60 Vbeta and 13 Jbeta primers were used in PCR. Libraries were prepared by immunoSEQ multiplex PCR; TCRdb keeps only in-frame clonotypes and omits some of them. This repertoire shows more than 85,000 clones, about 78% found once; its top ten account for 1.3%. Sequencing was carried out using PBMCs. These receptors originate from a young man in good health and CMV-seronegative.

The rearrangement links TRBV7-9 to TRBJ2-6, with D uncertain. The CDR3 totals 17 residues. The germline gives CDR1 SEHNR, CDR2 FQNEAQ (reference sequence). Trimming removed 4 bases from V and 0 bases from J, with 13 bases in between. CDR3 loop: CASSSYRLISGANVLTF. CDR3 nucleotides: TGTGCCAGCAGCTCGTACCGACTGATCTCTGGGGCCAACGTCCTGACTTTC.

The rearrangement links TRBV5-5 to TRBJ2-3; D possibly corresponds to TRBD1 (5 bases). V was cut by 0 bases and J by 0 bases, with 8 bases left in between. This CDR3 spans 15 amino acids. Looked up from germline, CDR1 is SGHKS and CDR2 is YYEKEE (reference sequence). The DNA of the CDR3 is TGTGCCAGCAGCTTGGTGGCAGGGAGCACAGATACGCAGTATTTT. Translation: CASSLVAGSTDTQYF.

V usage is TRBV10-3 and J usage is TRBJ2-3; TRBD1 aligns across 7 bases. The CDR3 length is 14 residues. The V and J ends lost 3 bases and 4 bases, in that order; junction bases with no gene match: 4. Germline V gene data show CDR1 as ENHRY and CDR2 as SYGVKD. CDR3 DNA sequence: TGTGCCATCAGTGATCGACAGGGCTCAGATACGCAGTATTTT. Translating gives CAISDRQGSDTQYF.

This chain uses TRBV6-5 with TRBJ2-6; a possible D gene is TRBD1 (6 bases). This CDR3 region has 15 residues. V was pared by 6 bases and J by 0 bases, with 9 bases between. Germline CDR1 and CDR2: MNHEY and SVGAGI. Written as DNA, the CDR3 is TGTGCCAGCAGCAAACAGGGCTCTGGGGCCAACGTCCTGACTTTC. Translated, it gives CASSKQGSGANVLTF.

The chain uses TRBV7-2 and TRBJ2-1; 12 positions match TRBD2. CDR3 length: 15 residues. The junction had 6 bases not matched to a gene; V was cut back by 5 bases and J by 7 bases. Looked up from germline, CDR1 is SGHTA and CDR2 is FQGNSA. CDR3 DNA: TGTGCCAGCAGCGCTAGCGGGGGGGCACGAAATGAGCAGTTCTTC. Its translation is CASSASGGARNEQFF.

The chain carries TRBV5-6 and TRBJ2-4; D is perhaps TRBD1 (6 bases). V was trimmed by 2 bases and J by 0 bases, leaving 12 bases between them. The CDR3 is made up of 16 amino acids. Germline CDR1 reads SGHDT; CDR2 reads YYEEEE. CDR3: CASSLPGTLAKNIQYF. The CDR3 coding sequence is TGTGCCAGCAGCTTACCCGGGACATTAGCCAAAAACATTCAGTACTTC. Full variable domain (outside the CDR3, taken from reference TRBV5-6 and TRBJ2-4): DAGVTQSPTHLIKTRGQQVTLRCSPKSGHDTVSWYQQALGQGPQFIFQYYEEEERQRGNFPDRFSGHQFPNYSSELNVNALLLGDSALYLCASSLPGTLAKNIQYFGAGTRLSVL.

The chain combines TRBV27 with TRBJ1-2; TRBD1 agrees at 7 bases. This CDR3 has 14 amino acids. Unmatched junction bases numbered 9, after V lost 7 bases and J lost 4 bases. Germline CDR1 reads MNHEY; CDR2 reads SMNVEV (reference sequence). The CDR3 loop reads CASNPTGVGYGYTF. The CDR3 region has the DNA TGTGCCAGCAACCCCACAGGGGTCGGCTATGGCTACACCTTC.